This T cell receptor (beta chain) was found in a study of cytomegalovirus exposure and HLA in healthy donors. On the study more broadly: Earlier results showed 117 million unique TCR beta sequences derived from approximately 170 million T cells. Overall study results and limits: In a later analysis, HLA-associated TCR beta chains were more clonally expanded than equally common others.

Germline V CDR1 and CDR2: GTSNPN, SVGIG (reference sequence). Trimming shortened V by 5 bases and J by 2 bases, and 13 bases separated the two germline ends. The CDR3 spans 13 residues. Comment on this clone: Its matching antigen is unknown.

Primers for the PCR totalled 60 Vbeta and 13 Jbeta. Only in-frame clones appear in the TCRdb table, and some are missing; sequencing was by immunoSEQ multiplex PCR. The sample has some 130,000 clones; 77% are singletons. Sequencing was performed on PBMCs. This chain joins TRBV30 and TRBJ2-7; no reliable D call. The sequence derives from a male donor in good health and CMV-seropositive. In DNA, the CDR3 is TGTGCCTGGGCAAGACTGGAACCCTACGAGCAGTACTTC. Protein: CAWARLEPYEQYF.